This paragraph covers one TCR beta chain sequence. The antigen is unknown. Thyroid surgery had not been preceded by any treatment in any patient. How the authors handled the data: A classifier for distant metastasis in papillary thyroid cancer was constructed using CDR3 differences observed across clinicopathological groups. TCRdb recomputed clones from the PCR reads via MiXCR. None of the V and J calls come from the authors' own analysis; TCRdb made them. The sample has around 61,000 clones; 25% to 35% are singletons. The record originates from a study of metastatic and nonmetastatic thyroid tumors. Study details: Comparison of repertoires was carried out across blood and tumor or nodule tissue from malignant and benign thyroid patients.

Germline V gene sequence: CDR1 MDHEN, CDR2 SYDVKM. CDR3 length equals 13 residues. V was clipped by 6 bases and J by 1 base, with 10 bases between them. Study findings and constraints: In both blood and tumor samples, TCR beta diversity was reported significantly higher for malignant than benign nodules.

The source material was blood. The chain uses TRBV28 and TRBJ2-7; perhaps TRBD1 as D (6 bases). The TCR originated in a female donor with papillary thyroid cancer or a benign thyroid nodule (not recorded which). Some clones in this sample may be carry-over from other donors' samples. DNA for the CDR3: TGTGCCAGCAGACAGGGACCTTCCTACGAGCAGTACTTC. Translation gives CASRQGPSYEQYF.